The entry below gives a single T cell receptor (beta chain) sequence along with its context. This entry is derived from a study of blood T cell repertoires in COVID-19. Authors' analysis steps: Amplification from reference gene primers served as the basis for estimated nucleated cell counts. Profiled with immunoSEQ multiplex PCR; TCRdb holds only in-frame clones, not every one. V and J calls plus clone size are reproduced from that table; the DNA served to infer D and trimming. Of 250,000 or so clones listed, 75% to 90% are singletons. Trimming removed 5 bases at V and 8 bases at J, with 15 bases between. This CDR3 spans 13 amino acids.

Sequenced material: peripheral blood. J is TRBJ1-2 and V is TRBV12-3 or TRBV12-4; D ambiguous. This clonotype was obtained from a young man with active or convalescent COVID-19. This CDR3 reads CASSLSGPGGYTF. The CDR3, as DNA: TGTGCCAGCAGTCTGTCAGGACCGGGGGGCTACACCTTC.